These 14 T cell receptor beta chains came from one sample sequenced in a study of shared clonotypes between healthy human individuals. This table comes from immunoSEQ multiplex PCR, and its TCRdb copy is limited to in-frame clones, with some not included. The table has a few million clones, just over 90% seen once. Sequences were obtained from naive CD4+ T cells sorted from blood. The sample's subset: CD45RA+ positively selected. The source of these receptors is a young man in good health.

This clone was seen only once. This chain links TRBV5-1 with TRBJ2-5; D might be TRBD1 or TRBD2, each matching 7 bases. CDR1 is SGHRS, CDR2 YFSETQ, per germline. The CDR3 contains 15 residues. Between the trimmed V and J ends, which lost 7 bases and 0 bases, there was a span of 16 bases. The CDR3 is CASGREGAYQETQYF. In DNA, the CDR3 is TGCGCCAGCGGAAGGGAGGGGGCATACCAAGAGACCCAGTACTTC.

As for this clone: Within the sample, other DNA sequences also encode this same CDR3. The rearrangement uses TRBV7-3 and TRBJ2-6; no clear D gene. Germline assignment: CDR1 SGHTA and CDR2 FQGTGA. Trimming pared 5 bases from V and 2 bases from J, leaving 4 bases between. This CDR3 comprises 13 residues. The CDR3 coding sequence is TGTGCCAGCAGCCCCCCTGGGGCCAACGTCCTGACTTTC. It specifies CASSPPGANVLTF.

The chain links TRBV10-1 to TRBJ2-1; TRBD1 is a possible D gene (5 bases). Germline CDR1 WNHNN, CDR2 SYGVQD (reference sequence). Between the trimmed V and J ends, which lost 11 bases and 0 bases, there was a span of 23 bases. The CDR3 runs to 17 residues. Here the CDR3 reads CARIKGDSLISYNEQFF. For the CDR3, the DNA is TGCGCCCGCATAAAGGGTGACAGTCTTATCTCCTACAATGAGCAGTTCTTC.

V usage is TRBV11-3 and J usage is TRBJ2-2; 8 bases are a match to TRBD2. This CDR3 spans 15 amino acids. Germline CDR1 reads SGHNT; CDR2 reads YENEEA. V was pared by 5 bases and J by 3 bases, with 5 bases of the junction left unmatched. CDR3 region: CASSGSGKDTGELFF. CDR3 nucleotides: TGTGCCAGCAGCGGTAGCGGGAAGGACACCGGGGAGCTGTTTTTT. Drawing the rest from reference TRBV11-3 and TRBJ2-2, the complete variable domain is EAGVVQSPRYKIIEKKQPVAFWCNPISGHNTLYWYLQNLGQGPELLIRYENEEAVDDSQLPKDRFSAERLKGVDSTLKIQPAELGDSAVYLCASSGSGKDTGELFFGEGSRLTVL.

CDR3 DNA: TGTGCCAGCAGCTTCGGTACGTTGGAAAAACTGTTTTTT. It specifies CASSFGTLEKLFF. This chain connects TRBV11-2 to TRBJ1-4; D is uncertain. There are 13 residues in the CDR3. The ends were cut back, 3 bases at V and 8 bases at J, with 10 bases in the middle. Germline CDR1 SGHAT, CDR2 FQNNGV.

The rearrangement joins TRBV18 to TRBJ2-7; TRBD2 matches at 8 bases. J lost 4 bases, V lost 3 bases, and 2 bases had no gene match. CDR3 size: 13 residues. From germline, CDR1 is KGHSH and CDR2 LQKENI. CDR3 amino acids: CASSPIAGYEQYF. CDR3 sequence (DNA): TGTGCCAGCTCACCGATAGCGGGATACGAGCAGTACTTC.

This chain connects TRBV5-4 to TRBJ2-5, with TRBD2 matching over 14 bases. CDR3 size: 16 residues. V lost 4 bases to trimming and J lost 2 bases; unmatched junction nucleotides: 4. In germline, CDR1 is SGHNT, CDR2 YYREEE (reference sequence). The CDR3 loop is CASSPWTSGGQETQYF. DNA for the CDR3: TGTGCCAGCAGCCCCTGGACTAGCGGGGGGCAAGAGACCCAGTACTTC.

In its sample, this clone was seen once. This chain connects TRBV5-1 to TRBJ2-3, with TRBD2 as a possible D gene (5 bases). V was shortened by 4 bases and J by 2 bases, with 11 bases between the two germline ends. This CDR3 has 14 amino acids. Germline V CDR1 and CDR2: SGHRS, YFSETQ. The CDR3 sequence: CASSPEVFTDTQYF. The DNA of the CDR3 is TGCGCCAGCAGCCCGGAGGTTTTCACAGATACGCAGTATTTT.

The rearrangement links TRBV28 to TRBJ1-6; D possibly corresponds to TRBD1 (6 bases). Germline-derived CDR1 and CDR2 are MDHEN and SYDVKM. The CDR3 is 13 amino acids. The CDR3 here is CAMSDSRYSPLHF. The CDR3, as DNA: TGTGCAATGTCGGACAGCCGTTATTCACCCCTCCACTTT.

Regarding this clone: This same CDR3 is encoded by further DNA sequences in the sample. The CDR3 here is CASSPANTGELFF. The CDR3 bases are TGTGCCAGCTCACCTGCCAACACCGGGGAGCTGTTTTTT. V and J are TRBV18 and TRBJ2-2; D not certain. Germline V gene sequence: CDR1 KGHSH, CDR2 LQKENI. The CDR3 runs to 13 residues. V lost 3 bases to trimming and J lost 2 bases, with 4 bases between them.

CDR3 loop: CASSFNRNYEQYF. The CDR3 DNA reads as TGTGCCAGCAGCTTCAACCGAAACTACGAGCAGTACTTC. The V and J genes are TRBV7-2 and TRBJ2-7, with unresolved D. Trimming took 3 bases from V and 3 from J, leaving 9 bases between them. Per the germline V gene, CDR1 is SGHTA and CDR2 is FQGNSA. The CDR3 extends over 13 amino acids.

The J gene is TRBJ2-7, the V gene TRBV20-1; D could derive from TRBD1 or TRBD2 (5 bases each). V was pared by 3 bases and J by 7 bases, with 10 bases between. The CDR3 consists of 11 residues. The V gene's germline CDR1 is DFQATT and CDR2 SNEGSKA (reference sequence). CDR3 DNA: TGCAGTGCTAGCGAGGGGCGGGAGCAGTACTTC. Encoded protein: CSASEGREQYF.

J is TRBJ2-2 and V is TRBV28; 7 nucleotides line up with TRBD1. The CDR3 covers 15 residues. The germline CDR1 and CDR2 sequences are MDHEN and SYDVKM. V lost 5 bases to trimming and J lost 1 base; unmatched junction nucleotides: 4. CDR3 loop: CASSRGQLNTGELFF. The CDR3 bases are TGTGCCAGCAGTCGGGGACAGTTGAACACCGGGGAGCTGTTTTTT. The full variable domain, its missing parts supplied by reference TRBV28 and TRBJ2-2, is DVKVTQSSRYLVKRTGEKVFLECVQDMDHENMFWYRQDPGLGLRLIYFSYDVKMKEKGDIPEGYSVSREKKERFSLILESASTNQTSMYLCASSRGQLNTGELFFGEGSRLTVL.

The CDR3 region is CASSVTGMTYNEQFF. DNA of the CDR3: TGTGCCAGCAGCGTGACAGGGATGACCTACAATGAGCAGTTCTTC. The genes are TRBV9 and TRBJ2-1, with 7 bases lining up with TRBD1. Trimming removed 2 bases from V and 2 bases from J; junction bases left unmatched: 4. The germline V gene encodes CDR1 SGDLS and CDR2 YYNGEE. CDR3 length: 15 amino acids.